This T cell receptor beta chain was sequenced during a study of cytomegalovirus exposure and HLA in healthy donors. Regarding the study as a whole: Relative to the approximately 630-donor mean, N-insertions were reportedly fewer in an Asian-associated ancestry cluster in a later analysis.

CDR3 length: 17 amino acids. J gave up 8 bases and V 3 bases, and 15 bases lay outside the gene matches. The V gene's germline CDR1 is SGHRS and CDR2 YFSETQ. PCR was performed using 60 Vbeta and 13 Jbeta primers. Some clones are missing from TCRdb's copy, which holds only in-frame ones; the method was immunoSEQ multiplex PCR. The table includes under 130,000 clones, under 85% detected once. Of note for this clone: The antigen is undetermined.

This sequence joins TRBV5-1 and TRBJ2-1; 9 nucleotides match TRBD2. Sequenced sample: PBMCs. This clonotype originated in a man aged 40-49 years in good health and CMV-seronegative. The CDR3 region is CASSSIPLREGVYEQFF. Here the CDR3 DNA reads TGCGCCAGCAGCTCAATCCCGCTGCGGGAGGGAGTCTATGAGCAGTTCTTC.